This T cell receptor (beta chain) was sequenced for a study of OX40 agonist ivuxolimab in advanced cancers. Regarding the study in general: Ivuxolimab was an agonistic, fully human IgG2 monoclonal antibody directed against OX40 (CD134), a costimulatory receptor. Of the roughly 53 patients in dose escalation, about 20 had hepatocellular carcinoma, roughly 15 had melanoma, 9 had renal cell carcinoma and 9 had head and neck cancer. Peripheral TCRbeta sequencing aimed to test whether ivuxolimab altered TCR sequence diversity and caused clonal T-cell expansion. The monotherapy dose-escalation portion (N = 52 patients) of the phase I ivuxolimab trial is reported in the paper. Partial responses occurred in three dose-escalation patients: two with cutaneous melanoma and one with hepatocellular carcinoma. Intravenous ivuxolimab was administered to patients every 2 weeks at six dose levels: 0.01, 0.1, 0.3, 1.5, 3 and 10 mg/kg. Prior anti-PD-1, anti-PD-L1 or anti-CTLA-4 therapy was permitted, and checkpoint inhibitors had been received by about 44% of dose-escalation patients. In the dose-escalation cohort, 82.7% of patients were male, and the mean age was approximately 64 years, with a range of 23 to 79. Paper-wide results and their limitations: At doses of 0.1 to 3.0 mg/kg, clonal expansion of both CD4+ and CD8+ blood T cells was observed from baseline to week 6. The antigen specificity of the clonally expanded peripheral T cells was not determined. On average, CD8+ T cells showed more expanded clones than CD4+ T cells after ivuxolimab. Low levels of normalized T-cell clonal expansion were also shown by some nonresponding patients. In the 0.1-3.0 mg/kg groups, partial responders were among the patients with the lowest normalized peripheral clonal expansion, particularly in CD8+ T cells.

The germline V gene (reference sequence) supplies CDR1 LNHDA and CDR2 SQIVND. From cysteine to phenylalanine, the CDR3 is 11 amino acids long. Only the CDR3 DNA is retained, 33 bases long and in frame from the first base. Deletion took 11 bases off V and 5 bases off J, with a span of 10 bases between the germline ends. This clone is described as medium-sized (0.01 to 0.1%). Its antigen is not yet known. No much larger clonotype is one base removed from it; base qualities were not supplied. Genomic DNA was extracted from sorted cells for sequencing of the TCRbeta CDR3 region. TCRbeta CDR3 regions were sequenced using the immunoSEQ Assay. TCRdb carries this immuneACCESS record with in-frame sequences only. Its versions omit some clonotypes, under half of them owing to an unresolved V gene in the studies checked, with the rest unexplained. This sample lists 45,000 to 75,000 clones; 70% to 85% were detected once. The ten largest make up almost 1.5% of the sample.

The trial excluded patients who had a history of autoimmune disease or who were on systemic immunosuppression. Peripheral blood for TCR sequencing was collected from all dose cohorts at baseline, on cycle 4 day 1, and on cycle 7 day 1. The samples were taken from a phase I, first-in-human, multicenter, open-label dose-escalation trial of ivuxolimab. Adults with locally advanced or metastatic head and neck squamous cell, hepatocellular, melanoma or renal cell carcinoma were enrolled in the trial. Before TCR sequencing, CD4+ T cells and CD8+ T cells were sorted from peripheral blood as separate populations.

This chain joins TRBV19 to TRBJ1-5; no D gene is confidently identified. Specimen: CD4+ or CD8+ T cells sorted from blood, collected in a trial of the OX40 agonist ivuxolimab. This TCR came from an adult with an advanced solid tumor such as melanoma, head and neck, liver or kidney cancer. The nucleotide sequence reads TGTGCCGACTGTCCGTATCAGCCCCAGCATTTT. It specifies CADCPYQPQHF.